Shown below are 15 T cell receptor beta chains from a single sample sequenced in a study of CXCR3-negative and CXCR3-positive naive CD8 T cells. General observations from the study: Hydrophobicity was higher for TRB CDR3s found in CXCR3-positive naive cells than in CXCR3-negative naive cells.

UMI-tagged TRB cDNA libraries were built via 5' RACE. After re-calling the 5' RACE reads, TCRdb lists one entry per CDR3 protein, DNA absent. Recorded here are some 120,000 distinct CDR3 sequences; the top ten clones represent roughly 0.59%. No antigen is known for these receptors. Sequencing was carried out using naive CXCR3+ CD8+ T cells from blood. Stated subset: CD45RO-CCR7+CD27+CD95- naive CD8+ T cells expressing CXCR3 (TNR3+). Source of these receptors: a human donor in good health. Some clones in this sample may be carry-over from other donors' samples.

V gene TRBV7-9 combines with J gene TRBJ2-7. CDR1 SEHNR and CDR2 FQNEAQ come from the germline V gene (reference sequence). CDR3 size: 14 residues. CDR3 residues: CASSSDRGAYEQYF.

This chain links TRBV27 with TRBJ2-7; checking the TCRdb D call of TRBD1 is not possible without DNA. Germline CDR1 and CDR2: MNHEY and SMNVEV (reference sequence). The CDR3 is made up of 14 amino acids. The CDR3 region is CASSTATGVHEQYF.

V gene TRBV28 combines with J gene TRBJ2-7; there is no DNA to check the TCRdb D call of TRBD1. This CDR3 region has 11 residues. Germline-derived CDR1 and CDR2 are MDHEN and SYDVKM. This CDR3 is CASHDSYEQYF. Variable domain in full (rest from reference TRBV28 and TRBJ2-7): DVKVTQSSRYLVKRTGEKVFLECVQDMDHENMFWYRQDPGLGLRLIYFSYDVKMKEKGDIPEGYSVSREKKERFSLILESASTNQTSMYLCASHDSYEQYFGPGTRLTVT.

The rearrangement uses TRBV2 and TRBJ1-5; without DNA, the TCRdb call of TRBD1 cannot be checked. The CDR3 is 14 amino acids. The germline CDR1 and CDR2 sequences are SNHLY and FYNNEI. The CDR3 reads CASNPGTENQPQHF.

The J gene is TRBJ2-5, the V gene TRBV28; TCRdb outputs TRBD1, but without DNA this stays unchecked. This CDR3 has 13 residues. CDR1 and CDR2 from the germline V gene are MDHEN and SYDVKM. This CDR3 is CAAETGGEETQYF.

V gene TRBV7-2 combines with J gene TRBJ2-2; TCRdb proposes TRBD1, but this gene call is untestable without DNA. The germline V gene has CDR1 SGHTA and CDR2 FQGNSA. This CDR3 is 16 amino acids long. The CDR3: CASSLIAGARTGELFF. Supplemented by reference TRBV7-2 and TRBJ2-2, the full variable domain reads GAGVSQSPSNKVTEKGKDVELRCDPISGHTALYWYRQSLGQGLEFLIYFQGNSAPDKSGLPSDRFSAERTGGSVSTLTIQRTQQEDSAVYLCASSLIAGARTGELFFGEGSRLTVL.

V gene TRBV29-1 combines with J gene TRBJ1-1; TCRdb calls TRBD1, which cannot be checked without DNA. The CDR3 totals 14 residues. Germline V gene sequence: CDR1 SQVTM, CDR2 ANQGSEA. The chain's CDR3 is CSVEGEGGWTEAFF.

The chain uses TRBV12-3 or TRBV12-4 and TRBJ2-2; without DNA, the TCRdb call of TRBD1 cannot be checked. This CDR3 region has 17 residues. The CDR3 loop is CASSSGTGGAVTGELFF.

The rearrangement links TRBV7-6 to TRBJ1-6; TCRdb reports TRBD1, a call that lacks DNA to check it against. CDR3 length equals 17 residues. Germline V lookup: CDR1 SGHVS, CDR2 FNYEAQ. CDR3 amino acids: CASSWTGGSTYNSPLHF.

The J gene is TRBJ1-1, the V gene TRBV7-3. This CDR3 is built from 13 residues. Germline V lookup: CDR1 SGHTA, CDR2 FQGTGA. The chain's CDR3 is CASSLVPNTEAFF.

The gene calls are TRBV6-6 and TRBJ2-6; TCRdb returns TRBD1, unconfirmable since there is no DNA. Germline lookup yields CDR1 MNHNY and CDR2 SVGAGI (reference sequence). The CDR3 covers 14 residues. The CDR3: CASSRIGGANVLTF.

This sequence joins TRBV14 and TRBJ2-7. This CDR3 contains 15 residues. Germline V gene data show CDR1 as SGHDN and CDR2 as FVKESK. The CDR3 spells CASRLKEGNSYEQYF.

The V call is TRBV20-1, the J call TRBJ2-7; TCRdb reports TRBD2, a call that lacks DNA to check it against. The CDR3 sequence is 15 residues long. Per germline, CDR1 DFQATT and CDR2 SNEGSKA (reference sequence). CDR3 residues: CSARALIAVSYEQYF.

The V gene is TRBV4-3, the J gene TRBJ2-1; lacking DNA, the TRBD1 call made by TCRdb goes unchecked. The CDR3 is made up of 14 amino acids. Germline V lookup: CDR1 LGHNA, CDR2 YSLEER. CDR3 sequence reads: CASSQDRVLNEQFF.

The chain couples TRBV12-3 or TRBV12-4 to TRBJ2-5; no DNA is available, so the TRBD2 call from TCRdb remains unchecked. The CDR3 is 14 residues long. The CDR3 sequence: CASSPGLAQETQYF.